The T cell receptor (beta chain) described here comes from a study of T cell responses to AZD1222 COVID-19 vaccine. Study at large: Pooling covered second doses at about 4 or about 12 weeks.

This table comes from immunoSEQ multiplex PCR, and its TCRdb copy is limited to in-frame clones, with some not included. Of some 140,000 clones in the sample, about 90% were seen once. The V gene's germline CDR1 is SGHTA and CDR2 FQGNSA. This CDR3 region has 18 residues. Trimming pared 5 bases from V and 2 bases from J, leaving 22 bases between. This TCR was recovered from an adult in good health. The sequencing used peripheral blood, collected on day 0 of AZD1222 vaccination. The chain combines TRBV7-2 with TRBJ1-3; D unclear. This chain's CDR3 is CASSGRGKEPEPGNTIYF. In DNA form, the CDR3 reads TGTGCCAGCAGCGGTAGAGGGAAGGAGCCCGAGCCTGGAAACACCATATATTTT. The whole variable domain, filled in from reference TRBV7-2 and TRBJ1-3, reads GAGVSQSPSNKVTEKGKDVELRCDPISGHTALYWYRQSLGQGLEFLIYFQGNSAPDKSGLPSDRFSAERTGGSVSTLTIQRTQQEDSAVYLCASSGRGKEPEPGNTIYFGEGSWLTVV.